These 24 T cell receptor beta chains were sequenced from one sample in a study of T cell responses to AZD1222 COVID-19 vaccine. Only in-frame clones appear in the TCRdb table, and some are missing; sequencing was by immunoSEQ multiplex PCR. The sample includes around 150,000 clones, about 93% of them seen just once. The material was peripheral blood, obtained 28 days after the second AZD1222 dose. All receptors come from an adult who received the AZD1222 COVID-19 vaccine.

The rearrangement links TRBV6-6 to TRBJ2-5; D tentatively reads TRBD1 or TRBD2 (5 bases each). The V and J ends lost 2 bases and 8 bases respectively, with 15 bases between them. CDR1 is MNHNY, CDR2 SVGAGI, per germline (reference sequence). This CDR3 is built from 14 residues. The CDR3 sequence: CASSYLGRDGTQYF. For the CDR3, the DNA is TGTGCCAGCAGTTACCTCGGCCGGGACGGAACCCAGTACTTC.

V is TRBV7-3 and J is TRBJ1-6; 7 bases map to TRBD1. Trimming took 4 bases from V and 0 from J; bases not matched to a gene: 0. The germline CDR1 and CDR2 sequences are SGHTA and FQGTGA. The CDR3 covers 15 residues. CDR3 residues: CASSSGGSYNSPLHF. DNA for the CDR3: TGTGCCAGCAGCTCAGGGGGCTCCTATAATTCACCCCTCCACTTT.

The chain couples TRBV7-9 to TRBJ1-2, with 8 bases aligning to TRBD1. Germline V gene sequence: CDR1 SEHNR, CDR2 FQNEAQ (reference sequence). The CDR3 consists of 14 residues. Trimming cost V 3 bases and J 5 bases; bases outside gene matches: 5. The CDR3 loop is CASSLDREGYGYTF. The CDR3 DNA reads as TGTGCCAGCAGCTTGGACAGGGAGGGTTATGGCTACACCTTC. The entire variable domain, with the rest obtained from reference TRBV7-9 and TRBJ1-2, is as follows: DTGVSQNPRHKITKRGQNVTFRCDPISEHNRLYWYRQTLGQGPEFLTYFQNEAQLEKSRLLSDRFSAERPKGSFSTLEIQRTEQGDSAMYLCASSLDREGYGYTFGSGTRLTVV.

The rearrangement uses TRBV4-1 and TRBJ1-4; no reliable D call. The CDR3 sequence is 16 residues long. Trimming removed 1 base from V and 8 bases from J, with 17 bases in between. CDR1 is MGHRA, CDR2 YSYEKL, per germline. CDR3 in DNA: TGCGCCAGCAGCCAAGCCCGAATGGCCCGAGCGGAAAAACTGTTTTTT. Protein sequence: CASSQARMARAEKLFF.

J is TRBJ2-3 and V is TRBV7-2; maybe TRBD2 (5 bases). The CDR3 covers 13 residues. Trimming took off 11 bases at V and 6 bases at J, with 18 bases between the two ends. The germline CDR1 and CDR2 sequences are SGHTA and FQGNSA. The CDR3 is CAAGTRQSDTQYF. CDR3 bases: TGTGCCGCGGGTACTAGACAATCCGATACGCAGTATTTT.

The rearrangement links TRBV19 to TRBJ1-6; D is uncertain. Germline loops: CDR1 LNHDA, CDR2 SQIVND (reference sequence). V was trimmed by 6 bases and J by 3 bases, leaving 12 bases between them. The CDR3 extends over 15 amino acids. CDR3 in DNA: TGTGCCAGTAGCTCAGGCGGTTACTATAATTCACCCCTCCACTTT. Translating gives CASSSGGYYNSPLHF.

This clone was recorded only once. The V gene is TRBV5-5, the J gene TRBJ1-1; D is perhaps TRBD1 (5 bases). This CDR3 contains 13 residues. V lost 4 bases and J lost 1, with 8 bases in between. The germline V gene encodes CDR1 SGHKS and CDR2 YYEKEE (reference sequence). The CDR3: CASSQTGNTEAFF. For the CDR3, the DNA is TGTGCCAGCAGCCAAACAGGGAACACTGAAGCTTTCTTT.

The genes are TRBV7-9 and TRBJ1-4, with D unclear. Germline loops: CDR1 SEHNR, CDR2 FQNEAQ (reference sequence). Deletions cut 2 bases from V and 5 bases from J, with 6 bases between. This CDR3 region has 13 residues. The DNA for the CDR3 is TGTGCCAGCAGCTTATCCGGGAATGAAAAACTGTTTTTT. Encoded protein: CASSLSGNEKLFF. The full variable domain, its missing parts supplied by reference TRBV7-9 and TRBJ1-4, is DTGVSQNPRHKITKRGQNVTFRCDPISEHNRLYWYRQTLGQGPEFLTYFQNEAQLEKSRLLSDRFSAERPKGSFSTLEIQRTEQGDSAMYLCASSLSGNEKLFFGSGTQLSVL.

A single count supports this clone. The V call is TRBV21-1, the J call TRBJ2-4; the D call TRBD1 from the table was never checked on the DNA. TRBV21-1 is noted as a pseudogene. The CDR3 totals 17 residues. CDR3 sequence reads: CARSGTGDVLAKNIQYF. In DNA form, the CDR3 reads TGTGCCAGGTCAGGAACAGGGGACGTTTTAGCCAAAAACATTCAGTACTTC.

This chain uses TRBV25-1 with TRBJ1-4; the match to TRBD1 covers 10 bases. The CDR3 covers 13 residues. Germline V CDR1 and CDR2: MGHDK, SYGVNS. The CDR3 is CAPRDRGKEKLFF. In DNA, the CDR3 is TGTGCACCCAGGGACAGGGGTAAAGAAAAACTGTTTTTT.

A single count supports this clone. V usage is TRBV9 and J usage is TRBJ1-1, with 11 bases fitting TRBD1. Per the germline V gene, CDR1 is SGDLS and CDR2 is YYNGEE. The J segment lost 7 bases and the V segment lost 2 bases, leaving 4 bases of the junction unmatched. The CDR3 has 14 residues. CDR3 residues: CASSVRTGGSEAFF. DNA for the CDR3: TGTGCCAGCAGCGTCCGGACAGGGGGCAGTGAAGCTTTCTTT.

The CDR3: CASSYSGDMGDYGYTF. The CDR3 bases are TGTGCCAGCAGTTATTCCGGTGACATGGGCGACTATGGCTACACCTTC. This chain connects TRBV6-5 to TRBJ1-2, with D unresolved. From germline, CDR1 is MNHEY and CDR2 SVGAGI. Trimming removed 3 bases at V and 3 bases at J, with 17 bases between. The CDR3 length is 16 residues.

The V gene is TRBV14, the J gene TRBJ1-2; 10 positions agree with TRBD1. The CDR3 loop spans 14 amino acids. Germline CDR1 is SGHDN and CDR2 is FVKESK. J gave up 5 bases and V 4 bases, and 4 bases lay outside the gene matches. The DNA of the CDR3 is TGTGCCAGCAGCCCCCGGACAGGGGGATATGGCTACACCTTC. It yields the protein CASSPRTGGYGYTF.

The chain recombines TRBV29-1 with TRBJ2-3; D call uncertain. The CDR3 contains 13 residues. Germline V gene sequence: CDR1 SQVTM, CDR2 ANQGSEA. V lost 0 bases and J 0 bases, leaving 4 bases between the germline ends. CDR3 region: CSVEEGSTDTQYF. The DNA of the CDR3 is TGCAGCGTTGAAGAAGGAAGCACAGATACGCAGTATTTT.

The chain carries TRBV30 and TRBJ1-1; D uncertain. V lost 4 bases to trimming and J lost 0 bases, with 3 bases between them. Germline V gene data show CDR1 as GTSNPN and CDR2 as SVGIG (reference sequence). The CDR3 has 11 amino acids. The CDR3 DNA reads TGTGCCTGGACCCTGAACACTGAAGCTTTCTTT. This codes for CAWTLNTEAFF.

This sequence joins TRBV6-6 and TRBJ1-2, with 7 positions matching TRBD1. The CDR3 runs 14 residues. CDR1 and CDR2 (germline): MNHNY, SVGAGI (reference sequence). J was trimmed by 2 bases and V by 7 bases; bases with no gene match: 7. CDR3 coding DNA: TGTGCCAGCACCGGGACAGCGAACAACTATGGCTACACCTTC. This gives the protein CASTGTANNYGYTF.

The J gene is TRBJ2-7, the V gene TRBV5-1, with D perhaps given as TRBD1 or TRBD2 (5 bases each). Per the germline V gene, CDR1 is SGHRS and CDR2 is YFSETQ. Trimming removed 2 bases from V and 10 bases from J, with 10 bases in between. The CDR3 sequence is 11 residues long. The CDR3 loop is CASSFGTEQYF. In nucleotides, the CDR3 is TGCGCCAGCAGCTTCGGGACGGAACAGTACTTC.

The chain is built from TRBV7-2 and TRBJ2-2, with 13 bases that match TRBD2. Germline trimming cut 5 bases from V and 6 bases from J; bases unmatched to any gene: 6. Per the germline V gene, CDR1 is SGHTA and CDR2 is FQGNSA. The CDR3 extends over 16 amino acids. CDR3 nucleotide sequence: TGTGCCAGCAGCCTACGTACTAGCGGGGGGGCCGGGGAGCTGTTTTTT. Translating gives CASSLRTSGGAGELFF.

This chain uses TRBV5-5 with TRBJ2-1; 11 bases line up with TRBD2. With V trimmed by 4 bases and J by 8 bases, 14 bases remained unmatched. CDR3 length: 17 residues. Germline V gene lookup returns CDR1 SGHKS and CDR2 YYEKEE (reference sequence). The CDR3 sequence is CASSRNIGTSGEDEQFF. The DNA for the CDR3 is TGTGCCAGCAGCCGAAACATTGGGACTAGCGGTGAGGATGAGCAGTTCTTC.

The J gene is TRBJ1-5, the V gene TRBV6-2 or TRBV6-3, with D possibly matching TRBD1 (5 bases). The length of the CDR3 is 15 residues. V was pared by 2 bases and J by 2 bases, with 10 bases between. Germline V CDR1 and CDR2: MNHEY, SVGEGT. In DNA form, the CDR3 reads TGTGCCAGCAGTTACCGAGGGGTGGGCAATCAGCCCCAGCATTTT. Its translation is CASSYRGVGNQPQHF.

The chain is built from TRBV5-4 and TRBJ2-7; 7 bases map to TRBD1. The J segment lost 7 bases and the V segment lost 4 bases, leaving 8 bases of the junction unmatched. Germline V lookup: CDR1 SGHNT, CDR2 YYREEE (reference sequence). The length of the CDR3 is 13 residues. The chain's CDR3 is CASSLRDRREQYF. For the CDR3, the DNA is TGTGCCAGCAGCCTCCGGGACAGAAGGGAGCAGTACTTC.

This chain uses TRBV28 with TRBJ1-1, with 7 nucleotides matching TRBD1. V shed 5 bases and J 6 bases; nucleotides not matched to a gene: 12. The CDR3 runs to 15 residues. In germline, CDR1 is MDHEN, CDR2 SYDVKM. The CDR3 DNA reads as TGTGCCAGCAGTACTTACAGGGGCGGAAGGGCTGAAGCTTTCTTT. This encodes CASSTYRGGRAEAFF.

V is TRBV6-1 and J is TRBJ1-5, with a possible D match to TRBD1 (5 bases). The CDR3 extends over 16 amino acids. CDR1 is MNHNS and CDR2 is SASEGT in the germline V gene. V was clipped by 1 base and J by 0 bases, with 10 bases between them. DNA for the CDR3: TGTGCCAGCAGTGAAGAAGGGGATTATAGCAATCAGCCCCAGCATTTT. It specifies CASSEEGDYSNQPQHF.

The rearrangement links TRBV28 to TRBJ2-1, with 9 bases lining up with TRBD1. Germline-derived CDR1 and CDR2 are MDHEN and SYDVKM. CDR3 length: 15 residues. V lost 5 bases and J lost 4; bases outside the gene matches: 6. Written as DNA, the CDR3 is TGTGCCAGCAGTGGAACGGGACAGGGATACAATGAGCAGTTCTTC. Translating it yields CASSGTGQGYNEQFF. The entire variable domain, with the rest obtained from reference TRBV28 and TRBJ2-1, is as follows: DVKVTQSSRYLVKRTGEKVFLECVQDMDHENMFWYRQDPGLGLRLIYFSYDVKMKEKGDIPEGYSVSREKKERFSLILESASTNQTSMYLCASSGTGQGYNEQFFGPGTRLTVL.